The clone carrying this T cell receptor (beta chain) turned up a few times. Its antigen is undetermined. The read terminates 3 residues before the CDR3 end, so the remaining end is supplied by the germline J gene. The sample is drawn from a study of T cell clonality in common variable immunodeficiency. Overall study results and limits: CVID subjects had higher TCRbeta clonality than healthy controls, most marked in about a third. CVID subjects shared fewer TCRbeta clones than healthy controls did. Fewer deletions and N-nucleotide insertions were reportedly seen in common variable immunodeficiency TCR beta sequences.

Looked up from germline, CDR1 is LNHDA and CDR2 is SQIVND (reference sequence). This CDR3 comprises 15 residues. Trimming cost V 5 bases and J 3 bases; bases outside gene matches: 6. All CVID subjects were on immunoglobulin replacement for at least one year. Blood samples were heparinized, about 5 to 9 ml per donor. Assay used: immunoSEQ multiplex PCR; TCRdb lists only in-frame clones, some missing. This sample carries some 10,000 clones, none of them present only once. The J gene is TRBJ1-2, the V gene TRBV19, with 10 positions matching TRBD1. The TCR comes from a human donor with common variable immunodeficiency. The sequencing sample was made of peripheral blood mononuclear cells. The CDR3 is CASSVPGQGYYGYTF. The sequenced CDR3 bases are TGTGCCAGTAGTGTCCCGGGACAGGGGTACTATGGC.